This is a list of T cell receptor beta chains from one sample in a study of T cells after yellow fever vaccination. Each CDR3 protein gets one entry after TCRdb re-called the 5' RACE reads with MiXCR. The table records around 320,000 distinct CDR3 sequences, 3.5% to 5% of them present only once. Sequences were derived from PBMCs, sampled 15 days after the yellow fever booster vaccination. These receptor sequences come from a man aged 18 to 30 who received the YFV17D yellow fever vaccine. Each CDR3 is given with its conserved first and last residue. The D gene is left open where the match is weak. Size values are once, few and many counts, or a class for expanded clones, and some rows have none.

many	TRBV6-2/TRBV6-3	NA	TRBJ1-5	CASSHPGQPQHF	TGTGCCAGCAGCCACCCTGGGCAGCCCCAGCATTTT
few	TRBV4-3	TRBD2	TRBJ2-5	CASSQDGRGGVETQYF	TGCGCCAGCAGCCAAGATGGCCGGGGGGGCGTGGAGACCCAGTACTTC
NA	TRBV5-1	NA	TRBJ2-2	CASSRGGQLIPNTGELFF	TGCGCCAGCAGCCGCGGGGGACAGCTTATACCGAACACCGGGGAGCTGTTTTTT
few	TRBV4-1	NA	TRBJ1-2	CASSQDRSGVNYGYTF	TGCGCCAGCAGCCAAGATAGGAGCGGGGTAAACTATGGCTACACCTTC
many	TRBV4-3	TRBD2	TRBJ2-2	CASSQTRAGMRNTGELFF	TGCGCCAGCAGCCAGACAAGAGCGGGGATGAGGAACACCGGGGAGCTGTTTTTT
few	TRBV28	TRBD2	TRBJ2-3	CASSTQRTSPFTDTQYF	TGTGCCAGCAGTACACAACGGACTAGCCCCTTCACAGATACGCAGTATTTT
few	TRBV4-3	NA	TRBJ1-6	CASSQDGGSGNSPLHF	TGCGCCAGCAGCCAAGATGGAGGCAGCGGTAATTCACCCCTCCACTTT
NA	TRBV7-3	NA	TRBJ2-2	CASSPRESGELFF	TGTGCCAGCAGCCCCAGGGAGTCGGGGGAGCTGTTTTTT
NA	TRBV7-9	TRBD2	TRBJ2-7	CASSLGGSGAMYEQYF	TGTGCCAGCAGCTTAGGGGGCAGCGGGGCGATGTACGAGCAGTACTTC
NA	TRBV7-9	NA	TRBJ1-1	CASSLWVEAFF	TGTGCCAGCAGCTTATGGGTTGAAGCTTTCTTT
few	TRBV25-1	TRBD1	TRBJ1-4	CASSDPGTGAEKLFF	TGTGCCAGCAGTGATCCCGGGACAGGGGCCGAAAAACTGTTTTTT
many	TRBV10-3	NA	TRBJ2-3	CAISLGGLRAGRADTQYF	TGTGCCATCAGCCTGGGGGGGCTTCGAGCGGGGAGGGCGGATACGCAGTATTTT
many	TRBV10-3	NA	TRBJ2-7	CAISSGRGGHEQYF	TGTGCCATCAGTTCGGGGCGCGGAGGCCACGAGCAGTACTTC
NA	TRBV20-1	NA	TRBJ1-6	CSARENSPLHF	TGCAGTGCTAGAGAGAATTCACCCCTCCACTTT
many	TRBV20-1	NA	TRBJ1-5	CSARDLGRAWGQPQHF	TGCAGTGCCCGCGACCTGGGTAGAGCCTGGGGTCAGCCCCAGCATTTT
few	TRBV7-8	NA	TRBJ1-2	CASSLPVALLAGFYGYTF	TGTGCCAGCAGCTTACCCGTGGCGTTATTAGCGGGGTTCTATGGCTACACCTTC
many	TRBV10-3	NA	TRBJ2-5	CAISESMLRGQETQYF	TGTGCCATCAGTGAGTCTATGCTGAGGGGCCAAGAGACCCAGTACTTC
many	TRBV20-1	TRBD1	TRBJ2-1	CSAEGAQGNEQFF	TGCAGTGCTGAGGGGGCGCAGGGGAATGAGCAGTTCTTC
few	TRBV20-1	TRBD2	TRBJ2-1	CSALSRERGNNEQFF	TGCAGTGCTCTCTCTCGTGAGCGGGGGAACAATGAGCAGTTCTTC
NA	TRBV12-3/TRBV12-4	TRBD1	TRBJ1-2	CASSRDRSYGYTF	TGTGCCAGCAGCCGGGACAGGTCCTATGGCTACACCTTC
many	TRBV12-3/TRBV12-4	NA	TRBJ2-3	CASGKGSGATSTDTQYF	TGTGCCAGCGGCAAGGGATCGGGGGCTACTAGCACAGATACGCAGTATTTT
few	TRBV7-2	NA	TRBJ1-1	CASSPLGHEAEAFF	TGTGCCAGCAGCCCCCTGGGCCACGAGGCTGAAGCTTTCTTT
few	TRBV7-2	TRBD2	TRBJ2-3	CASSSRSSGGRVTQYF	TGTGCCAGCAGCTCACGCTCTAGCGGGGGTAGGGTTACGCAGTATTTT
NA	TRBV11-2	NA	TRBJ1-4	CASSLTGDGGKLFF	TGTGCCAGCAGCTTAACCGGAGACGGAGGAAAACTGTTTTTT
NA	TRBV5-1	TRBD2	TRBJ2-3	CASGAGGPTDTQYF	TGCGCCAGCGGGGCGGGGGGGCCCACAGATACGCAGTATTTT
few	TRBV7-8	NA	TRBJ2-2	CASTLSEGATGELFF	TGTGCCAGCACTTTGTCGGAGGGAGCCACCGGGGAGCTGTTTTTT
NA	TRBV20-1	NA	TRBJ1-4	CSARQAGLVNEKLFF	TGCAGTGCCAGACAGGCGGGTTTGGTAAATGAAAAACTGTTTTTT
many	TRBV12-3/TRBV12-4	NA	TRBJ1-1	CASSFFDRRTEAFF	TGTGCCAGCAGTTTCTTTGACAGACGCACTGAAGCTTTCTTT
many	TRBV6-5	TRBD1	TRBJ2-3	CASSYSRTGLTDTQYF	TGTGCCAGCAGTTACTCTAGGACAGGGCTAACAGATACGCAGTATTTT
NA	TRBV5-1	NA	TRBJ1-1	CASSLVIARENTEAFF	TGCGCCAGCAGCTTGGTTATTGCGCGGGAGAACACTGAAGCTTTCTTT
many	TRBV27	TRBD1	TRBJ2-2	CASSSPGTGTGELFF	TGTGCCAGCAGTTCCCCCGGGACAGGCACCGGGGAGCTGTTTTTT
many	TRBV4-1	TRBD1	TRBJ2-1	CASSLGTGVSNEQFF	TGCGCCAGCAGCCTCGGGACAGGGGTTAGCAATGAGCAGTTCTTC